What follows describes a single TCR beta chain. The antigen remains undetermined. The sample holds other DNA sequences that translate to the same CDR3. The germline V gene encodes CDR1 SGHTA and CDR2 FQGNSA. The CDR3 totals 14 residues. The V gene lost 0 bases and the J gene lost 5 bases, with 10 bases spanning the gap. The data belong to a study of shared clonotypes between healthy human individuals. Researchers divided each subset's genomic DNA evenly across several immunoSEQ plates. Clones were read by immunoSEQ multiplex PCR, and TCRdb kept only the in-frame ones, dropping some. Of 2 million to 2.5 million clones in the sample, about 95% were seen once. General study points: Naive subsets, compared against memory subsets, generally had larger estimated richness values. Unshared clonotypes carried lower generation probabilities than those common to all four donors.

The chain joins TRBV7-2 to TRBJ1-2; TRBD1 might be the D (5 bases). Source material: naive CD4+ T cells sorted from blood. Stated subset: CD45RA+ positively selected. This sequence originates from a man between 18 and 29 years old in good health. The CDR3 reads CASSLAGTDYGYTF. As DNA, the CDR3 is TGTGCCAGCAGCTTAGCCGGGACCGATTATGGCTACACCTTC.